Listed here are 12 T cell receptor delta chains from one sample, sequenced in a study of γδ T cells in repeated Plasmodium falciparum infection (dated by TCRdb to the early 2020s). Vgamma9/Vdelta2+ and Vdelta2-negative gammadelta T cell populations were flow-sorted from peripheral blood mononuclear cells for bulk TCR repertoire analysis. Libraries were made using multiplex PCR. This sample was sequenced with an Illumina MiSeq. TCRdb recomputed clones from the public reads with CATT; identical DNA rows were then combined. For this sample the table gives about 57,000 delta-chain clones, of which approximately 1.5% were detected only once. The ten largest clones take up approximately 15% of the sample. The specimen was gamma-delta T cells from blood. These receptors were obtained from a pool of human donors (malaria-infected and uninfected, not separated).

To note about this clone: The protein recorded in TCRdb matches a much larger clone and deviates from this DNA's translation at residue 12, suggesting a read error; the protein here is obtained by translating the DNA. The V call is TRDV1, the J call TRDJ1, with 8 nucleotides matching TRDD3. The J gene is not listed in TCRdb, so it was assigned here from a DNA match to germline. The germline gives CDR1 TSWWSYY, CDR2 QGS. This CDR3 spans 20 amino acids. Written as DNA, the CDR3 is TGTGCTATTGGGGAACTAGTTCCGAAATGGGGGATGCCATCGGTCGATAAACTCATCTTT. Its translation is CAIGELVPKWGMPSVDKLIF.

This clone came up many times. The protein TCRdb gives is from a much larger clone and does not agree with this DNA's translation at residue 8, likely a read error; the protein shown here comes from the DNA. This chain uses TRDV1 with TRDJ1, with 10 positions matching TRDD3. Looked up from germline, CDR1 is TSWWSYY and CDR2 is QGS. The ends lost 2 bases at V and 3 bases at J; junction bases unmatched: 9. CDR3 length: 17 residues. CDR3 bases: TGTGCTCTTGGGGAAGCTGTGCACTGGGGGATGGCCGATAAACTCATCTTT. The encoded protein is CALGEAVHWGMADKLIF.

In the case of this clone: The protein given by TCRdb reflects a much larger clone and differs at residue 4 from this DNA's translation, likely from a read error; the protein shown is the DNA's translation. This chain connects TRDV1 to TRDJ1, with 11 positions matching TRDD3. The J gene, missing from TCRdb, was assigned here through DNA to germline matching. CDR3 length: 21 residues. Germline V lookup: CDR1 TSWWSYY, CDR2 QGS. The CDR3 nucleotides read TGTGCTCTTTGGGAAAGTATCCTACAAAACATTTGGGGGATACGCGCCGATAAACTCATCTTT. It encodes CALWESILQNIWGIRADKLIF.

In regard to this clone: This likely traces to a read error, being one base from a far larger clone. Other DNA sequences from this sample encode an identical CDR3 as well. V gene TRDV1 combines with J gene TRDJ1; 12 bases line up with TRDD3. TCRdb gives no J gene; it was assigned here by matching the DNA to germline. CDR1 is TSWWSYY and CDR2 is QGS in the germline V gene. The CDR3 runs 24 residues. V lost 1 base to trimming and J lost 0 bases; unmatched junction nucleotides: 24. The CDR3 loop reads CALGEPTFFCPNWGIPCYTDKLIF. The CDR3 DNA follows: TGTGCTCTTGGGGAACCCACCTTTTTCTGTCCTAACTGGGGGATACCCTGTTACACCGATAAACTCATCTTT.

Turning to this clone: This is likely an artifact of a read error, given a far larger clone one base away. This same CDR3 is encoded by further DNA sequences in the sample. The rearrangement uses TRDV1 and TRDJ1; TRDD3 is a possible D gene (6 bases). The J gene, not given by TCRdb, was assigned here from a germline match of the nucleotide sequence. Germline V gene sequence: CDR1 TSWWSYY, CDR2 QGS. The CDR3 extends over 23 amino acids. V was clipped by 2 bases and J by 5 bases, with 39 bases between them. The CDR3 spells CALGELGSMVGHHSPWGWDKLIF. Here the CDR3 DNA reads TGTGCTCTTGGGGAATTAGGCTCTATGGTTGGACACCACTCTCCCTGGGGATGGGATAAACTCATCTTT.

This clone was counted a few times. The mismatch at residue 15 between this DNA's translation and the TCRdb protein of a much larger clone likely reflects a read error; the protein shown is translated from the DNA. The V and J genes are TRDV1 and TRDJ1; the match to TRDD3 covers 10 bases. Assignment of the J gene here rests on matching the DNA to germline, because TCRdb gives none. Germline values: CDR1 TSWWSYY, CDR2 QGS. This CDR3 comprises 24 residues. The V and J ends lost 4 bases and 0 bases, in that order; junction bases with no gene match: 29. CDR3 loop: CALGGSSLFLSWGICSWYTDKLIF. CDR3 nucleotides: TGTGCTCTTGGGGGATCTTCCCTTTTCCTCTCCTGGGGGATATGTAGTTGGTACACCGATAAACTCATCTTT.

This clone was observed many times. The TCRdb protein comes from a much larger clone and disagrees with this DNA's translation at residue 9, likely due to a read error; the protein given here is derived from the DNA. The rearrangement links TRDV1 to TRDJ1, with D possibly matching TRDD2 (5 bases). The J gene, not given by TCRdb, was assigned here from a germline match of the nucleotide sequence. The CDR3 consists of 16 residues. Germline values: CDR1 TSWWSYY, CDR2 QGS. Trimming shortened V by 2 bases and J by 1 base, and 14 bases separated the two germline ends. CDR3 sequence reads: CALGETSSHSTDKLIF. CDR3 nucleotide sequence: TGTGCTCTTGGGGAAACATCTTCCCATAGCACCGATAAACTCATCTTT.

This clone was picked up a small number of times. TCRdb's entry gives the protein of a much larger clone, which mismatches this DNA's translation at residue 12, likely from a read error; the protein reported here is translated from the DNA. This chain connects TRDV2 to TRDJ3, with 7 positions matching TRDD3. The J gene is absent in TCRdb and was assigned here via DNA matching to germline. Germline loops: CDR1 GEAIGNYY, CDR2 EKD. This CDR3 comprises 17 residues. The CDR3 region has the DNA TGTGCCTGTGACTGGGGGACTTACTCCTGGGACGCCCGACAGATGTTTTTC. Translating gives CACDWGTYSWDARQMFF.

For this clone: The TCRdb record carries a much larger clone's protein, which differs from this DNA's translation at residue 11; a read error is the likely cause, and the protein listed here is the DNA translation. The chain uses TRDV1 and TRDJ1, with D possibly being TRDD2 (6 bases). V lost 3 bases to trimming and J lost 1 base, with 30 bases between them. Looked up from germline, CDR1 is TSWWSYY and CDR2 is QGS. The CDR3 is 21 amino acids. CDR3 coding DNA: TGTGCTCTTGGGGACCCCCTTCCAACATTACCGGGGGTTTTACTCACCGATAAACTCATCTTT. It translates to CALGDPLPTLPGVLLTDKLIF.

A remark on this clone: For this DNA, TCRdb reports the protein of a much larger clone, which diverges at residue 18, most likely from a read error; the protein presented here is translated directly from the DNA. This rearrangement joins TRDV3 to TRDJ1, with 9 bases aligning to TRDD3. As TCRdb names no J gene, one was assigned here on the basis of a DNA match to germline. Germline V gene data show CDR1 as TVYSNPD and CDR2 as GDNSRS (reference sequence). The CDR3 is made up of 21 amino acids. The CDR3 DNA reads as TGTGCCTGCAAAACTCTTCACGATTACTTTAGGGGATACGCACGGACCGATGAACTCATCTTT. It translates to CACKTLHDYFRGYARTDELIF.

This clone appeared many times. The protein that TCRdb holds for this DNA derives from a much larger clone and differs from the translated DNA at residue 7, which likely indicates a read error; the protein shown here is translated from the DNA. V is TRDV1 and J is TRDJ1; weak D call: TRDD2 (6 bases). Matching the DNA to germline supplied the J gene, which TCRdb does not give. The CDR3 is 18 amino acids. Trimming removed 2 bases at V and 7 bases at J, with 26 bases between. Germline CDR1 and CDR2: TSWWSYY and QGS. CDR3 loop: CALGEVLLRPGGLLKLIF. The CDR3 nucleotides are TGTGCTCTTGGGGAAGTCCTCCTACGTCCGGGGGGGCTTCTTAAACTCATCTTT.

A few counts support this clone. A far larger clone is off by one base, so a read error is likely. This sample includes further DNA sequences coding for the same CDR3. V is TRDV1 and J is TRDJ1; D remains ambiguous. Germline CDR1 and CDR2: TSWWSYY and QGS. The CDR3 length is 17 residues. The CDR3 DNA follows: TGTGCTCTTGGGGAGGGTCTCTTTACGGTGTACACCGATAAACTCATCTTC. This translates into CALGEGLFTVYTDKLIF.